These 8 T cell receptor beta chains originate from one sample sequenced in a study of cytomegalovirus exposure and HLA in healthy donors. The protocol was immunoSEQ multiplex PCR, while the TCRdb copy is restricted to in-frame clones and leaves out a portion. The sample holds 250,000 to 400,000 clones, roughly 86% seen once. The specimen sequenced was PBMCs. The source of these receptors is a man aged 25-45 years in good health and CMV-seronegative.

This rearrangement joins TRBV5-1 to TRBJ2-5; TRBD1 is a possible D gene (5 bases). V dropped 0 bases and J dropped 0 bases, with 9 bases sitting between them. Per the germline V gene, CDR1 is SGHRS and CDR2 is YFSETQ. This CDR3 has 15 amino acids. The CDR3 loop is CASSLDRQYQETQYF. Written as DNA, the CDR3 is TGCGCCAGCAGCTTGGACAGACAGTACCAAGAGACCCAGTACTTC.

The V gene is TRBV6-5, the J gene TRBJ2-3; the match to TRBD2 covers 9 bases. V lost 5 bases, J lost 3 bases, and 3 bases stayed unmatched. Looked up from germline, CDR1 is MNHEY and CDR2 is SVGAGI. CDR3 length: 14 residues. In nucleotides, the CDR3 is TGTGCCAGCAGTCCGACTAGCGGAACAGATACGCAGTATTTT. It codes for CASSPTSGTDTQYF.

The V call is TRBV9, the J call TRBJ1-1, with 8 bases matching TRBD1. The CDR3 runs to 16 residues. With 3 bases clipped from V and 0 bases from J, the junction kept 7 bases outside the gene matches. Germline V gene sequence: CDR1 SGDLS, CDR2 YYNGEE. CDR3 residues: CASSADRVGMNTEAFF. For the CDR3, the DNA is TGTGCCAGCAGCGCGGACAGGGTGGGGATGAACACTGAAGCTTTCTTT.

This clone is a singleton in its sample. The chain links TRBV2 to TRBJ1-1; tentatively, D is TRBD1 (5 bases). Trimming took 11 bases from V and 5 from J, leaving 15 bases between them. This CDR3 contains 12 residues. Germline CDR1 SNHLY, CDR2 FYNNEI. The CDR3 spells CALWGVRTEAFF. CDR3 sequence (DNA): TGTGCCCTATGGGGGGTTCGAACTGAAGCTTTCTTT.

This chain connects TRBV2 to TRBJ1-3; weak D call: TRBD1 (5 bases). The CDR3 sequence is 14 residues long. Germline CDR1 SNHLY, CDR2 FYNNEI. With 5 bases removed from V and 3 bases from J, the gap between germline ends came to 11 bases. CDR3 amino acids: CASSHPTVGNTIYF. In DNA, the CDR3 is TGTGCCAGCAGTCACCCGACAGTTGGAAACACCATATATTTT.

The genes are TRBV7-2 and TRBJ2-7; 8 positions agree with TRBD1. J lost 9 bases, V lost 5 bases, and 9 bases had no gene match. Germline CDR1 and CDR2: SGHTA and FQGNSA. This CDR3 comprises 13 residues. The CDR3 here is CASSPGQGLGQYF. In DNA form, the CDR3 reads TGTGCCAGCAGCCCCGGACAGGGTTTGGGGCAGTACTTC.

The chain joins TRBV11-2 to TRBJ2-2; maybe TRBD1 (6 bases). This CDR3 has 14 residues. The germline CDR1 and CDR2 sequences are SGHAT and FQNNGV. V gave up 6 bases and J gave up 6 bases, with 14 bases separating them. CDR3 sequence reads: CASSPTGLSGELFF. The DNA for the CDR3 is TGTGCCAGCAGTCCAACAGGGTTGTCCGGGGAGCTGTTTTTT.

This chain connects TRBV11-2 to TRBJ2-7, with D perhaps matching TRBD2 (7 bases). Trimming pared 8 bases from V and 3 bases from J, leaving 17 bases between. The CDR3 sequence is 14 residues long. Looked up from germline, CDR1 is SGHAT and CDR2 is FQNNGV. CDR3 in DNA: TGTGCCAGCGGCCTCTGGGGGGGCAACTACGAGCAGTACTTC. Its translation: CASGLWGGNYEQYF. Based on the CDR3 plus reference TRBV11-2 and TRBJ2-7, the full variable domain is EAGVAQSPRYKIIEKRQSVAFWCNPISGHATLYWYQQILGQGPKLLIQFQNNGVVDDSQLPKDRFSAERLKGVDSTLKIQPAKLEDSAVYLCASGLWGGNYEQYFGPGTRLTVT.